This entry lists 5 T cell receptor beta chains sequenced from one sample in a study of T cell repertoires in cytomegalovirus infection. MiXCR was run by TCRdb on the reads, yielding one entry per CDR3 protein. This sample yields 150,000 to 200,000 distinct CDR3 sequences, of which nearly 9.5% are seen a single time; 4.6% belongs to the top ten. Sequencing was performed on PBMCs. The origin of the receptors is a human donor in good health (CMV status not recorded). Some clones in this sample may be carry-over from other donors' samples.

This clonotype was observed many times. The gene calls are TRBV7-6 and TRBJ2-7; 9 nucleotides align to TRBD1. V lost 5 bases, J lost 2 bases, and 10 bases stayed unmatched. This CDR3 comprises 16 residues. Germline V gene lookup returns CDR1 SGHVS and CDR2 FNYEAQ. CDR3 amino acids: CASSLKGTGTAYEQYF. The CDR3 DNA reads TGTGCCAGCAGCCTAAAAGGGACAGGGACTGCCTACGAGCAGTACTTC. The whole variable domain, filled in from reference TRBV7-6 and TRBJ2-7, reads GAGVSQSPRYKVTKRGQDVALRCDPISGHVSLYWYRQALGQGPEFLTYFNYEAQQDKSGLPNDRFSAERPEGSISTLTIQRTEQRDSAMYRCASSLKGTGTAYEQYFGPGTRLTVT.

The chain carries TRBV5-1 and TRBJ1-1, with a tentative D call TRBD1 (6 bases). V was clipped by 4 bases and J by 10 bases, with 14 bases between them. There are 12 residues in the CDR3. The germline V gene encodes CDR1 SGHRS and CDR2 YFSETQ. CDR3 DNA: TGCGCCAGCAGCACGGAGACAGGTCGAGCTTTCTTT. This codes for CASSTETGRAFF.

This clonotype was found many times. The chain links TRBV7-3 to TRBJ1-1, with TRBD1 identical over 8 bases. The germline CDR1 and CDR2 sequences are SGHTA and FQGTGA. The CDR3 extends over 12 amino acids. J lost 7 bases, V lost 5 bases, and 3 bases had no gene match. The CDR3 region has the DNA TGTGCCAGCAGCCACGGACAGGGTGAAGCTTTCTTT. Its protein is CASSHGQGEAFF.

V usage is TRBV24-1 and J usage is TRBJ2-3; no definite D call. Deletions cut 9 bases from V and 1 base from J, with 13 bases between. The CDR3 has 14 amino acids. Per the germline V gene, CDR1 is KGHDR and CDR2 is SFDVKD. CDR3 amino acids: CATDAVGGTDTQYF. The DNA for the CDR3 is TGTGCCACCGATGCTGTCGGTGGCACAGATACGCAGTATTTT.

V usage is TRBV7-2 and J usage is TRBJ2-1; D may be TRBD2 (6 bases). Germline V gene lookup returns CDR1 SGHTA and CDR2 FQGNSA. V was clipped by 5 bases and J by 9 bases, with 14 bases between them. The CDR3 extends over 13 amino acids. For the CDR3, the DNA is TGTGCCAGCAGCACCACTAGCATCACTGAGCAGTTCTTC. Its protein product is CASSTTSITEQFF.